These 13 T cell receptor beta chains originate from one sample sequenced in a study of cytomegalovirus exposure and HLA in healthy donors. The primer mix had 60 Vbeta and 13 Jbeta primers. Assay used: immunoSEQ multiplex PCR; TCRdb lists only in-frame clones, some missing. The data hold around 220,000 clones, with about three quarters observed a single time. The specimen was PBMCs. The receptors here all came from a man between 35 and 55 years old in good health and CMV-seronegative.

The V and J genes are TRBV7-2 and TRBJ1-3; no clear D. V dropped 2 bases and J dropped 0 bases, with 5 bases sitting between them. The CDR3 length is 14 residues. The germline V gene has CDR1 SGHTA and CDR2 FQGNSA. The CDR3 nucleotides are TGTGCCAGCAGCTTATACAGCTCTGGAAACACCATATATTTT. It translates to CASSLYSSGNTIYF.

The chain joins TRBV4-2 to TRBJ2-1; 9 bases agree with TRBD1. After removal of 3 bases from V and 6 bases from J, the junction contained 12 bases not matched to a gene. From germline, CDR1 is LGHNA and CDR2 YNFKEQ. The CDR3 has 17 amino acids. The CDR3 sequence is CASSHRKQGAGSNEQFF. CDR3 DNA: TGTGCCAGCAGCCACCGGAAACAGGGGGCAGGAAGCAATGAGCAGTTCTTC.

The chain uses TRBV5-6 and TRBJ2-7; a possible D gene is TRBD1 (5 bases). CDR1 and CDR2 (germline): SGHDT, YYEEEE. The CDR3 consists of 15 residues. The V gene lost 0 bases and the J gene lost 0 bases, with 10 bases spanning the gap. The CDR3 reads CASSLVGRASYEQYF. The CDR3 DNA reads TGTGCCAGCAGCTTGGTAGGCAGGGCCTCCTACGAGCAGTACTTC.

The chain combines TRBV28 with TRBJ1-5, with D perhaps TRBD1 (5 bases). The germline CDR1 and CDR2 sequences are MDHEN and SYDVKM. Trimming took off 6 bases at V and 4 bases at J, with 13 bases between the two ends. This CDR3 has 14 residues. CDR3 nucleotides: TGTGCCAGCAGGGCCGGGACTAGAAATCAGCCCCAGCATTTT. Protein product: CASRAGTRNQPQHF.

The table lists this clone with a few counts. This chain connects TRBV14 to TRBJ2-3, with TRBD1 identical over 10 bases. Germline values: CDR1 SGHDN, CDR2 FVKESK. V lost 3 bases and J lost 4; bases outside the gene matches: 4. The CDR3 runs 15 residues. The CDR3 spells CASSHLTGGADTQYF. The CDR3 DNA reads as TGTGCCAGCAGCCATCTGACAGGGGGCGCAGATACGCAGTATTTT.

The table lists this clone with a few counts. The CDR3 here is CASSFSSSNEKLFF. The CDR3 nucleotides read TGTGCCAGCAGCTTCTCCTCCTCGAATGAAAAACTGTTTTTT. This sequence joins TRBV5-5 and TRBJ1-4; D is undetermined. Germline V gene lookup returns CDR1 SGHKS and CDR2 YYEKEE (reference sequence). Trimming cost V 2 bases and J 5 bases, with 10 bases left between them. The CDR3 is 14 residues long. Full variable domain (missing parts from reference TRBV5-5 and TRBJ1-4): DAGVTQSPTHLIKTRGQQVTLRCSPISGHKSVSWYQQVLGQGPQFIFQYYEKEERGRGNFPDRFSARQFPNYSSELNVNALLLGDSALYLCASSFSSSNEKLFFGSGTQLSVL.

V is TRBV6-1 and J is TRBJ2-4; 14 bases are a match to TRBD2. Germline V lookup: CDR1 MNHNS, CDR2 SASEGT. Germline trimming cut 8 bases from V and 5 bases from J; bases unmatched to any gene: 2. The CDR3 runs 14 residues. CDR3 bases: TGTGCCAGCTCGACTAGCGGGAGGGAAAACATTCAGTACTTC. Translated: CASSTSGRENIQYF.

The V gene is TRBV10-1, the J gene TRBJ2-3; 7 bases are shared with TRBD2. J gave up 0 bases and V 0 bases, and 6 bases lay outside the gene matches. This CDR3 contains 17 residues. From germline, CDR1 is WNHNN and CDR2 SYGVQD (reference sequence). CDR3 nucleotide sequence: TGCGCCAGCAGTGAGTCTTGCGGGGGTACTAGCACAGATACGCAGTATTTT. It codes for CASSESCGGTSTDTQYF.

The chain links TRBV28 to TRBJ2-7, with 9 bases matching TRBD2. V dropped 7 bases and J dropped 3; count of bases not matched to a gene: 7. The CDR3 covers 14 residues. Germline lookup yields CDR1 MDHEN and CDR2 SYDVKM. This CDR3 reads CASILTSGNYEQYF. As DNA, the CDR3 is TGTGCCAGCATCCTGACTAGCGGTAACTACGAGCAGTACTTC.

The J gene is TRBJ2-7, the V gene TRBV5-8; D is ambiguous. Trimming left V 0 bases short and J 3 bases short, with 10 bases between. Germline V gives CDR1 SGHTS, CDR2 YDEGEE. CDR3 length: 14 residues. For the CDR3, the DNA is TGTGCCAGCAGCTTGGTTGGTAGTAACTACGAGCAGTACTTC. Translating gives CASSLVGSNYEQYF. The full variable domain, its missing parts supplied by reference TRBV5-8 and TRBJ2-7, is EAGVTQSPTHLIKTRGQQATLRCSPISGHTSVYWYQQALGLGLQFLLWYDEGEERNRGNFPPRFSGRQFPNYSSELNVNALELEDSALYLCASSLVGSNYEQYFGPGTRLTVT.

The chain employs TRBV18 and TRBJ2-7; D gene uncertain. The CDR3 has 13 amino acids. Trimming stripped 6 bases from V and 2 bases from J, with 11 bases between. Germline V gene lookup returns CDR1 KGHSH and CDR2 LQKENI. This chain's CDR3 is CASSVTDTYEQYF. DNA for the CDR3: TGTGCCAGCTCTGTGACCGACACCTACGAGCAGTACTTC. The full variable domain, in which reference TRBV18 and TRBJ2-7 provide the parts outside the CDR3, is NAGVMQNPRHLVRRRGQEARLRCSPMKGHSHVYWYRQLPEEGLKFMVYLQKENIIDESGMPKERFSAEFPKEGPSILRIQQVVRGDSAAYFCASSVTDTYEQYFGPGTRLTVT.

This chain uses TRBV7-9 with TRBJ2-2; TRBD1 is a possible D gene (7 bases). Germline CDR1 is SEHNR and CDR2 is FQNEAQ (reference sequence). Trimming took off 5 bases at V and 1 base at J, with 11 bases between the two ends. The CDR3 has 15 amino acids. CDR3 nucleotide sequence: TGTGCCAGCAGCCCCAGGGGGGTGAACACCGGGGAGCTGTTTTTT. This sequence encodes CASSPRGVNTGELFF.

This clone was recorded once. The chain carries TRBV4-1 and TRBJ1-5; no definite D call. V lost 0 bases to trimming and J lost 2 bases, with 14 bases between them. Germline CDR1 is MGHRA and CDR2 is YSYEKL. This CDR3 is built from 17 residues. The CDR3 protein is CASSQDVMGSGNQPQHF. The CDR3 nucleotides are TGCGCCAGCAGCCAAGATGTCATGGGGAGTGGCAATCAGCCCCAGCATTTT.